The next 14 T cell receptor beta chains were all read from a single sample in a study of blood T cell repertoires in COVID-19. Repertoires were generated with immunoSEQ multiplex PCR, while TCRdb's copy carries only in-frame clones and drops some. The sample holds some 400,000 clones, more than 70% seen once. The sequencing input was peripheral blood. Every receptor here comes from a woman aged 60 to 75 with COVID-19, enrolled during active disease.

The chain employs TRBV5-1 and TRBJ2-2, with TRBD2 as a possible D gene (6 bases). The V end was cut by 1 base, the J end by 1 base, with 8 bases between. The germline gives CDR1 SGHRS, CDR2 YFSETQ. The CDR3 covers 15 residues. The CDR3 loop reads CASSLSSENTGELFF. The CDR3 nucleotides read TGCGCCAGCAGCTTGTCTAGCGAGAACACCGGGGAGCTGTTTTTT.

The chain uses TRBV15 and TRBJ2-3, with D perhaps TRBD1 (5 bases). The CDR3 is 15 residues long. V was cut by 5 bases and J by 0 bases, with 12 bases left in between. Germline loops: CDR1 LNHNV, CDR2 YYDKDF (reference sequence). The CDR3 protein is CATSGHGRSTDTQYF. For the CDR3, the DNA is TGTGCCACCAGCGGACACGGCCGGAGCACAGATACGCAGTATTTT.

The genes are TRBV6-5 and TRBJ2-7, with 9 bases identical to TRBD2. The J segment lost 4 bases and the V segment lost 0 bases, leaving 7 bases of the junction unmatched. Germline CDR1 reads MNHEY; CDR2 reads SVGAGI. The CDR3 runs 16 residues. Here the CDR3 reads CASSYSLAAGGYEQYF. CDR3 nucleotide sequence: TGTGCCAGCAGTTACTCCCTTGCAGCGGGGGGATACGAGCAGTACTTC.

The CDR3: CASSHLQGIGSNEQFF. CDR3 nucleotide sequence: TGTGCCAGCAGCCATTTACAGGGGATTGGAAGCAATGAGCAGTTCTTC. The rearrangement uses TRBV14 and TRBJ2-1; 7 nucleotides align to TRBD1. The germline V gene has CDR1 SGHDN and CDR2 FVKESK. The CDR3 spans 16 residues. The J segment lost 6 bases and the V segment lost 3 bases, leaving 11 bases of the junction unmatched.

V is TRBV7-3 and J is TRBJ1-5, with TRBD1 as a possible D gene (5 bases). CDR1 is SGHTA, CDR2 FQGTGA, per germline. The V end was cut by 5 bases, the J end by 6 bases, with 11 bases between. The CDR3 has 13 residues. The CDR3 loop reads CASSRRGGQPQHF. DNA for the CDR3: TGTGCCAGCAGCCGGAGGGGCGGTCAGCCCCAGCATTTT.

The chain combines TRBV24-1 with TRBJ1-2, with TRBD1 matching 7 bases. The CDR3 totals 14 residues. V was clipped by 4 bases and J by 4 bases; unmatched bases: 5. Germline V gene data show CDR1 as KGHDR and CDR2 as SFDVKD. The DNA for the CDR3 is TGTGCCACCAGTGACTATAGGGACAGCTATGGCTACACCTTC. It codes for CATSDYRDSYGYTF.

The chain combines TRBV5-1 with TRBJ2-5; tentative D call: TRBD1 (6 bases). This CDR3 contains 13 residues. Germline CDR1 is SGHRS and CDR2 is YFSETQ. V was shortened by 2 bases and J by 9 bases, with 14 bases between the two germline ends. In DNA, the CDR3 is TGCGCCAGCAGCTTTGGGGGCAACGAGGCCCAGTACTTC. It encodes CASSFGGNEAQYF.

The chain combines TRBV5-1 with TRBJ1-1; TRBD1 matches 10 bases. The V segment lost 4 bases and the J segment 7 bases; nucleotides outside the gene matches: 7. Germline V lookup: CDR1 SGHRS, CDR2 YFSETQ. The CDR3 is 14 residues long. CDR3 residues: CASSRGTGALEAFF. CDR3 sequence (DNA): TGCGCCAGCAGCCGCGGGACAGGGGCCCTTGAAGCTTTCTTT.

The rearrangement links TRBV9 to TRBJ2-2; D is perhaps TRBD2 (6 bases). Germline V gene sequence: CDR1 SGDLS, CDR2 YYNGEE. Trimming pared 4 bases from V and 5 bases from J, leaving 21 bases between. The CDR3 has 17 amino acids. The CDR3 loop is CASSPPFGGRLTGELFF. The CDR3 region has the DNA TGTGCCAGCAGCCCCCCATTCGGGGGTAGGTTGACCGGGGAGCTGTTTTTT.

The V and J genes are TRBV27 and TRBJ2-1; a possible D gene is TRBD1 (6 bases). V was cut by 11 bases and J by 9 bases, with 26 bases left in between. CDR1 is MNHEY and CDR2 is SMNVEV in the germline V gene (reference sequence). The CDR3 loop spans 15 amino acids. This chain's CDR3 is CAPARRGTHRGEQFF. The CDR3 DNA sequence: TGTGCCCCCGCCCGTAGGGGGACGCACCGCGGTGAGCAGTTCTTC.

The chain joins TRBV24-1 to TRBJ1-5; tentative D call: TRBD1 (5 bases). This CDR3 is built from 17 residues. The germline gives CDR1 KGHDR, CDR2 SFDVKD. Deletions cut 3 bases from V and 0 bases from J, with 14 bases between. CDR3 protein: CATSDATDTNSNQPQHF. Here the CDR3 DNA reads TGTGCCACCAGTGATGCGACAGATACCAATAGCAATCAGCCCCAGCATTTT.

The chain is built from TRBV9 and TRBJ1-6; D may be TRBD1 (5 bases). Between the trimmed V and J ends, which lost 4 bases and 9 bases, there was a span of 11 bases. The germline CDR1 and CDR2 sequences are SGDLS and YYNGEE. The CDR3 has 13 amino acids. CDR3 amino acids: CASSSREGSPLHF. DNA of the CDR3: TGTGCCAGCAGCAGCAGGGAGGGTTCACCCCTCCACTTT.

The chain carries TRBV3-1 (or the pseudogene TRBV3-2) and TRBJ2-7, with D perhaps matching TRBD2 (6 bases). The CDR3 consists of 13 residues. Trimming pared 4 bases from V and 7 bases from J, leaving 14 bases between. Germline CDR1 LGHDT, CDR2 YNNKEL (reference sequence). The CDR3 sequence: CASSPEAGREQYF. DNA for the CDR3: TGTGCCAGCAGCCCTGAGGCGGGAAGGGAGCAGTACTTC.

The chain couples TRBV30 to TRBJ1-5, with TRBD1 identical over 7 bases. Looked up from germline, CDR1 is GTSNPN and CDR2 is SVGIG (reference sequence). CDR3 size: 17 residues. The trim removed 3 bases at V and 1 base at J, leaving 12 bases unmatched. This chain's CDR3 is CAWSPQRTGRSNQPQHF. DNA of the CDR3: TGTGCCTGGAGCCCACAGAGGACAGGACGAAGCAATCAGCCCCAGCATTTT.